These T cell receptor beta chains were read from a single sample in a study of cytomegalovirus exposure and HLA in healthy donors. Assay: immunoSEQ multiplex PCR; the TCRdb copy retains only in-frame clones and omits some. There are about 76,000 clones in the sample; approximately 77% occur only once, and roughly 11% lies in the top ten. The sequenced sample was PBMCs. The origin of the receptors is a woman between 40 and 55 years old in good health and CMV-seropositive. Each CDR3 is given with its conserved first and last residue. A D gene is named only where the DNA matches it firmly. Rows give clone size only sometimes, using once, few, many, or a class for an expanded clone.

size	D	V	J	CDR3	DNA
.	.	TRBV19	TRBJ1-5	CASSIVGWGVIQPQHF	TGTGCCAGTAGTATCGTGGGGTGGGGGGTGATTCAGCCCCAGCATTTT
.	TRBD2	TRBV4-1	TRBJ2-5	CASSLGLAGGYGETQYF	TGCGCCAGCAGCCTGGGACTAGCGGGAGGTTACGGAGAGACCCAGTACTTC
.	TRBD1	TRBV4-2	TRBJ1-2	CASSQTFRTGFSSYGYTF	TGTGCCAGCAGCCAAACGTTCAGGACAGGGTTCTCCTCCTATGGCTACACCTTC
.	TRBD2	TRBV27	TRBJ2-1	CASSPHLAGGSYNEQFF	TGTGCCAGCAGTCCCCACCTAGCGGGGGGTTCCTACAATGAGCAGTTCTTC
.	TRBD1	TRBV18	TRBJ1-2	CASSPPDRVYGYTF	TGTGCCAGCTCACCACCGGACAGGGTCTATGGCTACACCTTC
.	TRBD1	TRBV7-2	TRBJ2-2	CASSLMTGSGELFF	TGTGCCAGCAGCCTAATGACAGGGTCCGGGGAGCTGTTTTTT
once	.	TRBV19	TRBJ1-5	CASAPQGSYSNQPQHF	TGTGCCAGCGCCCCTCAGGGATCCTATAGCAATCAGCCCCAGCATTTT
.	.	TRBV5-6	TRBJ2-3	CASSAGGTQYF	TGTGCCAGCAGCGCCGGGGGTACGCAGTATTTT
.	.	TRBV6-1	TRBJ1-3	CASSEALGRPRNTIYF	TGTGCCAGCAGTGAAGCGCTCGGCAGGCCCCGGAACACCATATATTTT
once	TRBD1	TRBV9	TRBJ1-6	CASSSGGSPLHF	TGTGCCAGCAGCTCAGGGGGTTCACCCCTCCACTTT
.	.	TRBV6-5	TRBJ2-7	CASSWSGDGYEQYF	TGTGCCAGCAGTTGGTCAGGGGACGGCTACGAGCAGTACTTC
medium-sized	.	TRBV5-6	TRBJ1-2	CASSLVRSSGYGYTF	TGTGCCAGCAGCTTGGTACGTTCTTCGGGCTATGGCTACACCTTC
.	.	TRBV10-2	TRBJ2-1	CASSEPEGGGEQFF	TGCGCCAGCAGTGAGCCCGAAGGAGGGGGCGAGCAGTTCTTC
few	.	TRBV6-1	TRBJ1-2	CASSSGQNYGYTF	TGTGCCAGCAGCTCCGGACAGAACTATGGCTACACCTTC
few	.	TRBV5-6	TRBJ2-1	CASSPPGQGLVGDEQFF	TGTGCCAGCAGCCCTCCCGGCCAGGGTCTCGTTGGCGATGAGCAGTTCTTC
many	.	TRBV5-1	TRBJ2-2	CASSLDSGSGELFF	TGCGCCAGCAGCTTGGATTCAGGGTCCGGGGAGCTGTTTTTT
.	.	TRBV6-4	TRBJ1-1	CASSVEKNTEAFF	TGTGCCAGCAGTGTTGAGAAGAACACTGAAGCTTTCTTT
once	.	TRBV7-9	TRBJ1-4	CASSSPLQGATNEKLFF	TGTGCCAGCAGCTCCCCTTTACAAGGAGCAACTAATGAAAAACTGTTTTTT
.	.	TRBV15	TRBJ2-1	CATSRGPRDNEQFF	TGTGCCACCAGCAGAGGGCCGAGGGACAATGAGCAGTTCTTC
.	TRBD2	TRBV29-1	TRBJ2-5	CSGREGGVKETQYF	TGCAGCGGGCGGGAGGGGGGCGTAAAAGAGACCCAGTACTTC
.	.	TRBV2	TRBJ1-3	CASTRQFGNTIYF	TGTGCCAGCACCCGACAGTTTGGAAACACCATATATTTT
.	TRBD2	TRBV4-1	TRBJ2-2	CASSQKWSGTSGITGELFF	TGCGCCAGCAGCCAGAAATGGTCCGGGACTAGCGGGATCACCGGGGAGCTGTTTTTT
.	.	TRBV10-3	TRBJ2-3	CAISDFGDTQYF	TGTGCCATCAGTGATTTCGGGGATACGCAGTATTTT
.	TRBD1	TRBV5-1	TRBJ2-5	CASSPGTGQETQYF	TGCGCCAGCAGCCCGGGGACAGGTCAAGAGACCCAGTACTTC
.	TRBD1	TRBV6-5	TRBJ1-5	CASSRDRVQPQHF	TGTGCCAGCAGTAGGGACAGGGTCCAGCCCCAGCATTTT
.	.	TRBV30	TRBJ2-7	CACQPRQEGYEQYF	TGTGCCTGCCAACCGCGGCAGGAGGGCTACGAGCAGTACTTC
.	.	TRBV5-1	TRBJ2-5	CASSLAATRTGETQYF	TGCGCCAGCAGCTTGGCTGCTACTAGAACTGGAGAGACCCAGTACTTC
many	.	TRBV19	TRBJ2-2	CASSIYTSTGELFF	TGTGCCAGTAGTATATACACTAGCACCGGGGAGCTGTTTTTT
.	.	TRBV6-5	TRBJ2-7	CASSIRQAYEQYF	TGTGCCAGCAGTATACGACAAGCCTACGAGCAGTACTTC
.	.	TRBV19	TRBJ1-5	CASSIALGVGQPQHF	TGTGCCAGTAGTATAGCCCTAGGGGTGGGACAGCCCCAGCATTTT
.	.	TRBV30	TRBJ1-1	CAWSRQQGTEAFF	TGTGCCTGGAGTAGACAGCAGGGCACTGAAGCTTTCTTT